The clone carrying this TCR beta chain was seen a handful of times. Antigen specificity is unknown. CDR3 length: 16 residues. V lost 6 bases, J lost 3 bases, and 9 bases stayed unmatched. Germline V gives CDR1 SGHTA, CDR2 FQGNSA. For the second PCR, which ran for about 7 to 11 cycles, a sample-barcoded 5' primer and a J-beta primer mix were used. TCRdb re-called the 5' RACE reads with MiXCR, one entry per CDR3 protein. Of about 1.7 million distinct CDR3 sequences in the sample, 28% were seen once. The data belong to a study of blood T cells in healthy people across ages. Healthy individuals of Caucasian origin from Russia, aged 6 to 90, served as donors. Study-level findings and limits: Diversity was estimated from one million T cells, and these estimates were considered underestimates. With age, beta diversity per million T cells declined roughly linearly, significantly by over 35. Changes in expanded clonotypes were possibly confounded, as the CMV status of donors was unknown.

The sequenced sample was blood. This TCR was sampled from a woman in her 30s in good health. The chain couples TRBV7-2 to TRBJ2-3; 10 nucleotides match TRBD1. In DNA, the CDR3 is TGTGCCAGCAGTTTGTCCGGGACAGGGGTAACAGATACGCAGTATTTT. Translating gives CASSLSGTGVTDTQYF.